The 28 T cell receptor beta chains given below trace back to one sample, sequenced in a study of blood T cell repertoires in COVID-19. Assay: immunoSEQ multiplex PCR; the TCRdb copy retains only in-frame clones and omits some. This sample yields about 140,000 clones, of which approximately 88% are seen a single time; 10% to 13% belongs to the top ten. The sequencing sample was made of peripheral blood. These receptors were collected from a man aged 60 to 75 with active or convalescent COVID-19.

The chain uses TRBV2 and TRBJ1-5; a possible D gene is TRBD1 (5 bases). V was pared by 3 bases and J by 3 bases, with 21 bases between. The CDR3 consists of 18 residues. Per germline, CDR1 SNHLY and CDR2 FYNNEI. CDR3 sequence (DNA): TGTGCCAGCAGTGATCCTGAGGTAGGGACGGGGGTCAATCAGCCCCAGCATTTT. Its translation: CASSDPEVGTGVNQPQHF.

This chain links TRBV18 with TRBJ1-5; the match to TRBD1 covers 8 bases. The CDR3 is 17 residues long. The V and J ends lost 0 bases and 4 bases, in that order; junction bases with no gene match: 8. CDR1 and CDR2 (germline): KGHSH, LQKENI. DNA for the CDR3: TGTGCCAGCTCACCACCCCGACAGGGGTCAGTTAATCAGCCCCAGCATTTT. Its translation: CASSPPRQGSVNQPQHF. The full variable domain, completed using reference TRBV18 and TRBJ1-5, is NAGVMQNPRHLVRRRGQEARLRCSPMKGHSHVYWYRQLPEEGLKFMVYLQKENIIDESGMPKERFSAEFPKEGPSILRIQQVVRGDSAAYFCASSPPRQGSVNQPQHFGDGTRLSIL.

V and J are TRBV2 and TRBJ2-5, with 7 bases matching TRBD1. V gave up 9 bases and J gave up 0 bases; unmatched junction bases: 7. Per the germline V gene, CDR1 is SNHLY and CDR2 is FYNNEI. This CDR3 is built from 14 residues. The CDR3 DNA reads TGTGCCAGTAATCGCGGACAGGACCAAGAGACCCAGTACTTC. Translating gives CASNRGQDQETQYF. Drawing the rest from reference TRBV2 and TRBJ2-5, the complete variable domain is EPEVTQTPSHQVTQMGQEVILRCVPISNHLYFYWYRQILGQKVEFLVSFYNNEISEKSEIFDDQFSVERPDGSNFTLKIRSTKLEDSAMYFCASNRGQDQETQYFGPGTRLLVL.

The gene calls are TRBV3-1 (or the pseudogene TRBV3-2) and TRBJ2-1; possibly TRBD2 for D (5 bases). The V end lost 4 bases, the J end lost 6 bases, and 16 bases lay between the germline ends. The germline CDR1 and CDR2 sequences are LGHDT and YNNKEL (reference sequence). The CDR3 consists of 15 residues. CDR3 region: CASSLTTGRGNEQFF. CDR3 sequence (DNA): TGTGCCAGCAGCCTGACAACGGGAAGAGGCAATGAGCAGTTCTTC.

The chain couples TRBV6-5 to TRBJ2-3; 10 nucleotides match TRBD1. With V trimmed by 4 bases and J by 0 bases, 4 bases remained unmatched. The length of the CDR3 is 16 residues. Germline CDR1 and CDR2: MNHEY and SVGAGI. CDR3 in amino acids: CASSFDRGPSTDTQYF. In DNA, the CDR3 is TGTGCCAGCAGTTTCGACAGGGGGCCGAGCACAGATACGCAGTATTTT.

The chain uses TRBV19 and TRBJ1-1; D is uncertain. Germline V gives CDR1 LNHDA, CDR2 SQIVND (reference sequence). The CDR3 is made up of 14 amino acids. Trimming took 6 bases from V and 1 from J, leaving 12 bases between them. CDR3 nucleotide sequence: TGTGCCAGTAGGTCATGGAGGACGAACACTGAAGCTTTCTTT. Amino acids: CASRSWRTNTEAFF.

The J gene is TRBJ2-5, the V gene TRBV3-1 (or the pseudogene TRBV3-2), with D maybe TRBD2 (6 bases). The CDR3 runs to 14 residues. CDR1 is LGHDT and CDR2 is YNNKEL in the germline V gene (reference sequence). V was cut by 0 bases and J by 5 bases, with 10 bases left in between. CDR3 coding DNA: TGTGCCAGCAGCCAAGAGGGGGGAAGGGAGACCCAGTACTTC. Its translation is CASSQEGGRETQYF.

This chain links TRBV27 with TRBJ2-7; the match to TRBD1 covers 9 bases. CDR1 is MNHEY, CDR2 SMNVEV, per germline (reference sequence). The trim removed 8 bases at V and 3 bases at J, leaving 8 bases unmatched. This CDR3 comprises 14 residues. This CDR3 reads CASSRRQGDYEQYF. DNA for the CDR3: TGTGCCAGCTCAAGACGACAGGGGGACTACGAGCAGTACTTC.

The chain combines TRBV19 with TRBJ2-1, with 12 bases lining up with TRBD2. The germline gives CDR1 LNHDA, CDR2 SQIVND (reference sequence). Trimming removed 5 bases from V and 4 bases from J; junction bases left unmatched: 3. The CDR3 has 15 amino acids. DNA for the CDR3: TGTGCCAGTAGTTCACTAGCGGGAGGTTACAATGAGCAGTTCTTC. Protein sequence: CASSSLAGGYNEQFF.

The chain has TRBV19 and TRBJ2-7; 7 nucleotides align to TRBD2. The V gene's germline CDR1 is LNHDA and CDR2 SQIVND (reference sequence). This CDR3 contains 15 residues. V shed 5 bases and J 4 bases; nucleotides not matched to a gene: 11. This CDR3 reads CASSLVASGRYEQYF. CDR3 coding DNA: TGTGCCAGTAGTCTTGTGGCTAGCGGAAGGTACGAGCAGTACTTC.

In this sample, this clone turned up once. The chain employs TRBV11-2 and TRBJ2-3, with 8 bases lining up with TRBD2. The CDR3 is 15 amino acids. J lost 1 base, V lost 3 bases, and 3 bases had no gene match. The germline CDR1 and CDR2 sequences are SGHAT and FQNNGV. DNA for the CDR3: TGTGCCAGCAGCTTTAGCGGGAAGGGCACAGATACGCAGTATTTT. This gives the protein CASSFSGKGTDTQYF.

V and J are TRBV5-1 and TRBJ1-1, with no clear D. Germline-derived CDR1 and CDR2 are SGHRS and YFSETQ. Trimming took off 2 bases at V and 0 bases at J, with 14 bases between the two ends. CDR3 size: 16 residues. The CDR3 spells CASSFSGGPMNTEAFF. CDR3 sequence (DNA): TGCGCCAGCAGCTTCTCTGGCGGGCCTATGAACACTGAAGCTTTCTTT.

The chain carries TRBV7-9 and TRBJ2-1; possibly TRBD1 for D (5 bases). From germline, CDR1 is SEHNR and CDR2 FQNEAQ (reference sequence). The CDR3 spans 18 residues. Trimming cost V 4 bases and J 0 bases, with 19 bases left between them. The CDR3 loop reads CASSSTDTLRTSYNEQFF. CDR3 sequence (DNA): TGTGCCAGCAGCTCCACGGACACCTTACGTACCTCCTACAATGAGCAGTTCTTC.

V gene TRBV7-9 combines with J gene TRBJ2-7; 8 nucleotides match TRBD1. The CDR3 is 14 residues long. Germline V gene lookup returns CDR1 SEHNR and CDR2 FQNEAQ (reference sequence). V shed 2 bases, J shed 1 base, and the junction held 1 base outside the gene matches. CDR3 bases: TGTGCCAGCAGCTTAAACAGGGGGTCCTACGAGCAGTACTTC. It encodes CASSLNRGSYEQYF.

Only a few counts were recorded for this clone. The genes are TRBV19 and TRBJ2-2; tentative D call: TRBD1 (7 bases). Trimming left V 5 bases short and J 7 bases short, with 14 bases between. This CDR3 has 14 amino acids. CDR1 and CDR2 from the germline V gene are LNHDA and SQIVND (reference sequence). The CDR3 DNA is TGTGCCAGTAGTGTTGACAGGGAGGTCGGGGAGCTGTTTTTT. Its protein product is CASSVDREVGELFF.

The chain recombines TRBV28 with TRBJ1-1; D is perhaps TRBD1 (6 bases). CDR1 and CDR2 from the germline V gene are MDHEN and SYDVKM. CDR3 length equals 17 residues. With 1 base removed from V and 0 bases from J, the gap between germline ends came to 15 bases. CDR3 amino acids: CASSLLSGQRVNTEAFF. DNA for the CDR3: TGTGCCAGCAGTTTATTGTCCGGACAGAGAGTGAACACTGAAGCTTTCTTT.

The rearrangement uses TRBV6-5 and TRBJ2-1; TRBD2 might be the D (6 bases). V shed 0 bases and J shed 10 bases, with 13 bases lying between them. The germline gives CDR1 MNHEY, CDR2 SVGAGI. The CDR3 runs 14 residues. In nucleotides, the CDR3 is TGTGCCAGCAGTTACTCAATCGGGAGAGGGGAGCAGTTCTTC. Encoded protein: CASSYSIGRGEQFF.

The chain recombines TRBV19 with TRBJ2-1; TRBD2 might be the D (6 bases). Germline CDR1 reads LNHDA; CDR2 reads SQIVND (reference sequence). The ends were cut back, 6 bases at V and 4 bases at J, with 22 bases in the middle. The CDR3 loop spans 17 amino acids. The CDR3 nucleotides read TGTGCCAGTAGCGGAGGGGTAGTCACATGGGGTTACAATGAGCAGTTCTTC. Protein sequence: CASSGGVVTWGYNEQFF.

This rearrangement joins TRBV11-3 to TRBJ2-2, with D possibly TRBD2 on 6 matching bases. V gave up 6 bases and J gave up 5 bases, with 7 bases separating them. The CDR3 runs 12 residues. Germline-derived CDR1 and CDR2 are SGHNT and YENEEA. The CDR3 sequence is CASRRGTGELFF. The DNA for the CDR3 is TGTGCCAGCAGGCGGGGTACCGGGGAGCTGTTTTTT.

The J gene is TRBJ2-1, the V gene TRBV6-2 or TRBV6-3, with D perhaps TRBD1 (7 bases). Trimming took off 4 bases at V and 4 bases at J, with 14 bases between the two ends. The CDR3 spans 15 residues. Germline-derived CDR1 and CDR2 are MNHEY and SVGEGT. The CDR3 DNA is TGTGCCAGCAGTTTGGTTGCGGGACAGTACAATGAGCAGTTCTTC. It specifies CASSLVAGQYNEQFF.

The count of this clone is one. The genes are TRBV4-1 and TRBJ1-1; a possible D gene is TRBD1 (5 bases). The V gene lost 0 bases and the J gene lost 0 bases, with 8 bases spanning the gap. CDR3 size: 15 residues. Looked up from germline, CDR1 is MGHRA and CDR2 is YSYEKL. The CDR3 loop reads CASSQEPGLNTEAFF. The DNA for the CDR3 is TGCGCCAGCAGCCAAGAACCAGGGCTGAACACTGAAGCTTTCTTT.

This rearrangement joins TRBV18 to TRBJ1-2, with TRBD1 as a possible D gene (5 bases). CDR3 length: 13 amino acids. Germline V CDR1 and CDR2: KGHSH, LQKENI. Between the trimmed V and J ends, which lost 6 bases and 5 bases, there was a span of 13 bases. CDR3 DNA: TGTGCCAGCTCGGAGGGACGGACTTATGGCTACACCTTC. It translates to CASSEGRTYGYTF.

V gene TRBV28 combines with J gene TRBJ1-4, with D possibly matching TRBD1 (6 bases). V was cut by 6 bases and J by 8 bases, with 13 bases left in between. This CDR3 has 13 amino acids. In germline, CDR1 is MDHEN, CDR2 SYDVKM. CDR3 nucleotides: TGTGCCAGCAGGCCGGGGACAAAAGAAAAACTGTTTTTT. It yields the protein CASRPGTKEKLFF.

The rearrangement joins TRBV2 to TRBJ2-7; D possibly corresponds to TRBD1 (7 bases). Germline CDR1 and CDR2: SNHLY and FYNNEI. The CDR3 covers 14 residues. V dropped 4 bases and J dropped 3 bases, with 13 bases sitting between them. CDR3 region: CASSGTGLYYEQYF. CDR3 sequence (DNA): TGTGCCAGCAGTGGGACAGGACTATACTACGAGCAGTACTTC.

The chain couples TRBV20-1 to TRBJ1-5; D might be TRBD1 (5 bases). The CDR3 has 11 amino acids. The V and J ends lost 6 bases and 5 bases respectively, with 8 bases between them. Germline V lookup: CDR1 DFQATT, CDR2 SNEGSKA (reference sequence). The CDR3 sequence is CSASGHQPQHF. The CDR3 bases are TGCAGTGCCTCAGGGCATCAGCCCCAGCATTTT.

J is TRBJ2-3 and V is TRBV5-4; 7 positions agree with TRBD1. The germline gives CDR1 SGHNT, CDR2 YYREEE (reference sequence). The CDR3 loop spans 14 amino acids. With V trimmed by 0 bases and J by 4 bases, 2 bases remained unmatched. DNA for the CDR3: TGTGCCAGCAGCTTGGGACAGGGATCAGATACGCAGTATTTT. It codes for CASSLGQGSDTQYF.

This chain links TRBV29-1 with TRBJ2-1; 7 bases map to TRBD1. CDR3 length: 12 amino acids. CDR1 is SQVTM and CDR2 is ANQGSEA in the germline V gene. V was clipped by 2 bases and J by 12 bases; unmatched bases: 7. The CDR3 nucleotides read TGCAGCGTTGAACTGGGACAGAAGGTGCAGTTCTTC. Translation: CSVELGQKVQFF.

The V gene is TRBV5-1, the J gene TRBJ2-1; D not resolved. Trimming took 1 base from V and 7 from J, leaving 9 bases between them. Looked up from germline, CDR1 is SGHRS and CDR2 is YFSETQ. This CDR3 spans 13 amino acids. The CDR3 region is CASSLTHENEQFF. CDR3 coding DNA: TGCGCCAGCAGCTTGACCCACGAGAATGAGCAGTTCTTC.